What follows are 24 T cell receptor beta chains derived from one specimen sequenced in a study of beta chain features in type 1 diabetes. Expressed TCRB transcripts were sequenced because the entire RNA isolate underwent reverse transcription. The repertoire was sequenced with immunoSEQ multiplex PCR; TCRdb's copy has only in-frame clones and lacks some. The sample yields about 160,000 clones, roughly 59% seen once. No cognate antigen is known for these TCRs. Findings and caveats of the study: The study found moderately but significantly shorter TCRB CDR3s in all four CD4+ subsets of Type 1 diabetes patients.

Input material: naive CD4+ T cells from blood. These receptors were collected from a man younger than 40 with type 1 diabetes.

The J gene is TRBJ1-5, the V gene TRBV7-8; 9 nucleotides agree with TRBD1. J gave up 6 bases and V 5 bases, and 5 bases lay outside the gene matches. The CDR3 consists of 14 residues. CDR1 and CDR2 from the germline V gene are SGHVS and FQNEAQ. CDR3 residues: CASSTGQGGQPQHF. The CDR3 bases are TGTGCCAGCAGCACGGGACAGGGCGGTCAGCCCCAGCATTTT.

This chain uses TRBV29-1 with TRBJ2-3; no clear D gene. Germline lookup yields CDR1 SQVTM and CDR2 ANQGSEA. Trimming pared 7 bases from V and 2 bases from J, leaving 10 bases between. CDR3 size: 12 residues. The CDR3 bases are TGCAGCGGGCAGCTATTCACAGATACGCAGTATTTT. This codes for CSGQLFTDTQYF.

The gene calls are TRBV7-9 and TRBJ2-3; the D call may be TRBD1 or TRBD2 (6 bases each). V lost 1 base and J 5 bases, leaving 13 bases between the germline ends. Looked up from germline, CDR1 is SEHNR and CDR2 is FQNEAQ (reference sequence). The CDR3 covers 15 residues. The CDR3 loop reads CASSLDGGRGDTQYF. In DNA form, the CDR3 reads TGTGCCAGCAGCTTAGACGGGGGCCGGGGAGATACGCAGTATTTT.

The gene calls are TRBV23-1 and TRBJ1-5; 8 bases fit TRBD1. TRBV23-1 carries the ORF label, with uncertain function. The CDR3 extends over 16 amino acids. The V gene end was trimmed by 3 bases and the J gene end by 2 bases; junction bases not matched to a gene: 6. In DNA, the CDR3 is TGCGCCAGCAGTCACCGCGGGACAGGATGCAATCAGCCCCAGCATTTT. This translates into CASSHRGTGCNQPQHF.

In its sample, this clone was seen a few times. The V call is TRBV14, the J call TRBJ2-2; TRBD1 matches 7 bases. Looked up from germline, CDR1 is SGHDN and CDR2 is FVKESK. This CDR3 region has 13 residues. With V trimmed by 2 bases and J by 6 bases, 0 bases remained unmatched. The CDR3 DNA follows: TGTGCCAGCAGCCAACAGGGGGCCGGGGAGCTGTTTTTT. It yields the protein CASSQQGAGELFF.

J is TRBJ1-6 and V is TRBV7-9; D not resolved. Germline CDR1 and CDR2: SEHNR and FQNEAQ (reference sequence). The CDR3 has 15 amino acids. V was clipped by 0 bases and J by 3 bases, with 6 bases between them. CDR3 protein: CASSLADDYNSPLHF. CDR3 nucleotides: TGTGCCAGCAGCTTAGCCGATGACTATAATTCACCCCTCCACTTT.

The CDR3 protein is CASSQGTAGSTEAFF. In nucleotides, the CDR3 is TGCGCCAGCAGCCAAGGGACCGCAGGGTCCACTGAAGCTTTCTTT. The chain uses TRBV4-3 and TRBJ1-1, with D possibly matching TRBD1 (5 bases). The CDR3 is made up of 15 amino acids. V shed 1 base and J shed 4 bases, with 13 bases lying between them. The germline CDR1 and CDR2 sequences are LGHNA and YSLEER.

This clone came up once. The rearrangement uses TRBV29-1 and TRBJ2-5, with a tentative D call TRBD2 (6 bases). Trimming shortened V by 7 bases and J by 4 bases, and 19 bases separated the two germline ends. The CDR3 is 14 amino acids. Per germline, CDR1 SQVTM and CDR2 ANQGSEA. CDR3 sequence (DNA): TGCAGCGCCTCCATGGGGGGATGGGGAGAGACCCAGTACTTC. Its translation is CSASMGGWGETQYF. Supplemented by reference TRBV29-1 and TRBJ2-5, the full variable domain reads SAVISQKPSRDICQRGTSLTIQCQVDSQVTMMFWYRQQPGQSLTLIATANQGSEATYESGFVIDKFPISRPNLTFSTLTVSNMSPEDSSIYLCSASMGGWGETQYFGPGTRLLVL.

The J gene is TRBJ2-3, the V gene TRBV9, with D possibly matching TRBD2 (6 bases). The length of the CDR3 is 16 residues. Trimming removed 4 bases at V and 4 bases at J, with 19 bases between. Germline CDR1 and CDR2: SGDLS and YYNGEE. The CDR3 region is CASSPGRRGGADTQYF. CDR3 DNA sequence: TGTGCCAGCAGCCCAGGGAGGCGGGGAGGTGCAGATACGCAGTATTTT.

The chain links TRBV4-3 to TRBJ2-1; TRBD1 agrees at 7 bases. CDR1 is LGHNA and CDR2 is YSLEER in the germline V gene. The junction had 6 bases not matched to a gene; V was cut back by 4 bases and J by 0 bases. This CDR3 contains 16 residues. The chain's CDR3 is CASSLTTGSSYNEQFF. The CDR3 DNA is TGCGCCAGCAGCCTTACGACAGGGAGCTCCTACAATGAGCAGTTCTTC.

Only a few counts were recorded for this clone. The chain employs TRBV14 and TRBJ2-1; 9 nucleotides agree with TRBD2. V dropped 4 bases and J dropped 8; count of bases not matched to a gene: 12. The CDR3 has 16 amino acids. Germline V gives CDR1 SGHDN, CDR2 FVKESK. The DNA of the CDR3 is TGTGCCAGCAGCCTTAGGCTAGCGGGGTCGTCGTATGAGCAGTTCTTC. Translation gives CASSLRLAGSSYEQFF. Combining the CDR3 with reference TRBV14 and TRBJ2-1 gives the whole variable domain EAGVTQFPSHSVIEKGQTVTLRCDPISGHDNLYWYRRVMGKEIKFLLHFVKESKQDESGMPNNRFLAERTGGTYSTLKVQPAELEDSGVYFCASSLRLAGSSYEQFFGPGTRLTVL.

The chain joins TRBV7-2 to TRBJ2-5; the D gene is possibly TRBD2 (5 bases). CDR1 and CDR2 from the germline V gene are SGHTA and FQGNSA. The CDR3 extends over 14 amino acids. The ends were cut back, 2 bases at V and 4 bases at J, with 11 bases in the middle. The CDR3 region is CASSLTGMGETQYF. The CDR3, as DNA: TGTGCCAGCAGCTTAACGGGGATGGGAGAGACCCAGTACTTC.

A single count supports this clone. The chain has TRBV28 and TRBJ2-7; 7 bases fit TRBD1. The V gene's germline CDR1 is MDHEN and CDR2 SYDVKM. This CDR3 has 14 amino acids. V lost 5 bases and J lost 4; bases outside the gene matches: 8. CDR3 nucleotide sequence: TGTGCCAGCAGTGCCTGGACAGGAAGATACGAGCAGTACTTC. This codes for CASSAWTGRYEQYF.

This chain uses TRBV14 with TRBJ2-3; 10 bases match TRBD1. The germline V gene encodes CDR1 SGHDN and CDR2 FVKESK. V lost 1 base and J lost 6; bases outside the gene matches: 13. The CDR3 is 18 residues long. The CDR3 protein is CASSQVAGTGAWWDTQYF. CDR3 in DNA: TGTGCCAGCAGCCAAGTGGCGGGGACAGGGGCCTGGTGGGATACGCAGTATTTT.

This clone was detected only a few times. The J gene is TRBJ1-1, the V gene TRBV6-1; D might be TRBD1 (6 bases). Per the germline V gene, CDR1 is MNHNS and CDR2 is SASEGT. The CDR3 is 15 residues long. V was shortened by 5 bases and J by 4 bases, with 17 bases between the two germline ends. This CDR3 is CASSSHGGATTEAFF. CDR3 coding DNA: TGTGCCAGCAGTAGCCACGGGGGGGCGACCACTGAAGCTTTCTTT.

The chain combines TRBV11-2 with TRBJ2-3; maybe TRBD1 (6 bases). CDR1 SGHAT and CDR2 FQNNGV come from the germline V gene. Trimming pared 7 bases from V and 4 bases from J, leaving 9 bases between. The CDR3 extends over 12 amino acids. The CDR3 is CASNREPDTQYF. The CDR3 region has the DNA TGTGCCAGCAACAGGGAGCCAGATACGCAGTATTTT.

This clone occurred a few times. The chain recombines TRBV13 with TRBJ2-1; TRBD2 agrees at 13 bases. The CDR3 runs to 15 residues. The trim removed 4 bases at V and 6 bases at J, leaving 3 bases unmatched. CDR1 and CDR2 (germline): PRHDT, FYEKMQ (reference sequence). For the CDR3, the DNA is TGTGCCAGCAGCTCGGGACTAGCGGGGATCAATGAGCAGTTCTTC. Amino acids: CASSSGLAGINEQFF.

This clone was found once. V usage is TRBV21-1 and J usage is TRBJ2-5. TRBV21-1 is reported as a pseudogene. The CDR3 extends over 17 amino acids. The CDR3 DNA is TGTGCCAGCAGCAAAGCCCGATCGTCCAACCCCCAAGAGACCCAGTACTTC. It is translated as CASSKARSSNPQETQYF.

The rearrangement joins TRBV4-1 to TRBJ2-1; D call uncertain. Germline V lookup: CDR1 MGHRA, CDR2 YSYEKL. V lost 0 bases and J lost 0, with 9 bases in between. The CDR3 is made up of 16 amino acids. CDR3 region: CASSQDRPSSYNEQFF. The CDR3 DNA reads TGCGCCAGCAGCCAAGATCGCCCGAGCTCCTACAATGAGCAGTTCTTC.

The CDR3 here is CAISELGVLTNEKLFF. The CDR3 DNA reads as TGTGCCATCAGTGAGTTGGGGGTACTAACTAATGAAAAACTGTTTTTT. This chain uses TRBV10-3 with TRBJ1-4, with D tentatively TRBD1 (5 bases). Trimming took off 1 base at V and 1 base at J, with 10 bases between the two ends. The CDR3 totals 16 residues. Per the germline V gene, CDR1 is ENHRY and CDR2 is SYGVKD.

This clone was detected only once. J is TRBJ2-7 and V is TRBV7-2; D call uncertain. CDR3 length: 14 residues. Per the germline V gene, CDR1 is SGHTA and CDR2 is FQGNSA. Trimming took off 3 bases at V and 2 bases at J, with 11 bases between the two ends. DNA of the CDR3: TGTGCCAGCAGCTTGAGCCTGTGGGCCTACGAGCAGTACTTC. Amino acid sequence: CASSLSLWAYEQYF.

The CDR3 here is CASSLDRDYGYTF. CDR3 in DNA: TGCGCCAGCAGCCTGGACAGGGACTATGGCTACACCTTC. The chain recombines TRBV4-3 with TRBJ1-2, with TRBD1 matching over 8 bases. The length of the CDR3 is 13 residues. V shed 4 bases and J 3 bases; nucleotides not matched to a gene: 1. Germline CDR1 is LGHNA and CDR2 is YSLEER.

The rearrangement joins TRBV6-1 to TRBJ2-5; D not resolved. Per the germline V gene, CDR1 is MNHNS and CDR2 is SASEGT. This CDR3 region has 13 residues. The V end was cut by 4 bases, the J end by 2 bases, with 8 bases between. CDR3 protein: CASSAVLQETQYF. For the CDR3, the DNA is TGTGCCAGCAGTGCGGTACTTCAAGAGACCCAGTACTTC.

This clone was found a few times. This chain uses TRBV29-1 with TRBJ1-4, with D possibly TRBD1 on 5 matching bases. Germline V gives CDR1 SQVTM, CDR2 ANQGSEA. Trimming removed 4 bases from V and 3 bases from J, with 9 bases in between. This CDR3 region has 13 residues. In nucleotides, the CDR3 is TGCAGCGTTGTCGGCAGGGCTAATGAAAAACTGTTTTTT. Translation: CSVVGRANEKLFF.